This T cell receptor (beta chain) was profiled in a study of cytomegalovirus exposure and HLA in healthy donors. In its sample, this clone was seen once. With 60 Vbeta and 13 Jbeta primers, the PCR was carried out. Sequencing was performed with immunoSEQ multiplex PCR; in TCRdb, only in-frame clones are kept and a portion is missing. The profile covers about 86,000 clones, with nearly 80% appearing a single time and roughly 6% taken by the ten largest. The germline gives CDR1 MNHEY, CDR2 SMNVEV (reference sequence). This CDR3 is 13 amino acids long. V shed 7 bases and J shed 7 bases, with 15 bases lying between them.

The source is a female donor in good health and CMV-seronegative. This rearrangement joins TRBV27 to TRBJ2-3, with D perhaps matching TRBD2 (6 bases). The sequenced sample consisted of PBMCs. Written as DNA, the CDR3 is TGTGCCAGCACCTTACTTGGAGGGAATACGCAGTATTTT. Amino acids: CASTLLGGNTQYF.